Below are 5 T cell receptor beta chains sequenced from a single sample in a study of cytomegalovirus exposure and HLA in healthy donors. Produced via immunoSEQ multiplex PCR; TCRdb's table is partial and in-frame only. The repertoire holds 160,000 or so clones, more than 75% seen once, with 2.5% to 3% in the top ten. The sample comprised PBMCs. The source is a man younger than 35 in good health and CMV-seronegative.

V and J are TRBV11-3 and TRBJ2-1, with 7 bases aligning to TRBD2. Germline CDR1 is SGHNT and CDR2 is YENEEA. V lost 1 base, J lost 11 bases, and 8 bases stayed unmatched. The CDR3 has 14 amino acids. In nucleotides, the CDR3 is TGTGCCAGCAGCTTAGGGTACACGGGGGGTCAGCAGTTCTTC. Translating gives CASSLGYTGGQQFF.

The chain combines TRBV28 with TRBJ1-4; the match to TRBD1 covers 7 bases. Germline CDR1 and CDR2: MDHEN and SYDVKM. The ends lost 4 bases at V and 2 bases at J; junction bases unmatched: 10. The CDR3 is 17 residues long. CDR3 region: CASSSSQGVGTNEKLFF. The CDR3 nucleotides are TGTGCCAGCAGTTCATCTCAGGGGGTGGGTACTAATGAAAAACTGTTTTTT.

J is TRBJ2-1 and V is TRBV9, with 13 bases that match TRBD2. CDR3 length equals 16 residues. V was clipped by 2 bases and J by 8 bases; unmatched bases: 7. The germline V gene encodes CDR1 SGDLS and CDR2 YYNGEE. The CDR3 loop is CASSVSLAGGRDEQFF. Written as DNA, the CDR3 is TGTGCCAGCAGCGTGTCACTAGCGGGAGGGAGGGATGAGCAGTTCTTC.

This clone was detected only a few times. The gene calls are TRBV11-3 and TRBJ2-1, with 11 bases that match TRBD2. The CDR3 length is 17 residues. Germline CDR1 and CDR2: SGHNT and YENEEA. J was trimmed by 7 bases and V by 1 base; bases with no gene match: 9. The CDR3 region is CASSLGVAGGPGNEQFF. The CDR3 nucleotides read TGTGCCAGCAGCTTAGGCGTAGCGGGAGGGCCGGGTAATGAGCAGTTCTTC.

The rearrangement uses TRBV6-5 and TRBJ2-3; 7 nucleotides match TRBD2. Germline V gene sequence: CDR1 MNHEY, CDR2 SVGAGI. The CDR3 covers 15 residues. Trimming cost V 0 bases and J 2 bases; bases outside gene matches: 2. This CDR3 is CASSYSGGITDTQYF. Written as DNA, the CDR3 is TGTGCCAGCAGTTACTCCGGGGGGATCACAGATACGCAGTATTTT.